These T cell receptor beta chains were read from a single sample in a study of Tregs in tolerant kidney transplant recipients. Sequencing was performed with immunoSEQ multiplex PCR; in TCRdb, only in-frame clones are kept and a portion is missing. The sample lists tens of thousands of clones; about 91% were seen once. Source: CD4+ T cells from blood (PBMCs), taken 24 months after the transplant. Receptors were obtained from a human patient who received a combined kidney and bone marrow transplant. Some of these T cells may belong to the graft donor. The CDR3 runs from the conserved cysteine through the conserved F or W. Each record gives: V gene, CDR3 length, CDR3 protein.

TRBV11-2	15	CASSTRQAGSYEQYF
TRBV5-4	17	CASSPLAKDRGTYEQYF
TRBV6-5	16	CASSYSRTGLNSPLHF
TRBV18	11	CASSRESEQYF
TRBV9	15	CASSGISGDNSPLHF
TRBV11-1	15	CASSADRGQNTEAFF
TRBV5-1	18	CASSPGTGEIAVSHEQYF
TRBV7-8	16	CASSPNSAGGLDEQFF
TRBV9	14	CASSVRGSTDTQYF
TRBV7-6	14	CASSPQGGDYEQYF
TRBV11-2	16	CASSSGGEAAYNEQFF
TRBV25-1	16	CASSAYRGAGNEKLFF
TRBV29-1	12	CSVSGGAGELVF
TRBV11-2	14	CASSVLQGRFGYTF
TRBV2	12	CASSGSAYEQYF
TRBV10-1	15	CASSRDRGLYNEQFF
TRBV29-1	15	CSVVSGVGGGYEQYF
TRBV7-3	15	CASSLTGGNYNEQFF
TRBV19	15	CANIPGTARDQPQHF
TRBV9	14	CASSPATGTDTQYF
TRBV6-5	15	CASSWVAGVTGELFF
TRBV6-5	15	CASGRGQYSNQPQHF
TRBV5-4	14	CASSLGLTEETQYF
TRBV29-1	15	CSVEDTGDGRTEAFF
TRBV9	19	CASSTTGMGGARSGNTIYF
TRBV7-3	17	CASSHGQGGWFNEKLFF
TRBV7-6	16	CASSLGVTSGQETQYF
TRBV7-8	16	CASSLLSGLAKNIQYF
TRBV5-1	12	CASSGTSNEQFF
TRBV4-2	15	CASSQDGRPSYGYTF
TRBV25-1	13	CASSLRTGDGYTF
TRBV9	15	CASSPTPGYYNEQFF
TRBV4-1	15	CASSQETGFSEKLFF
TRBV15	18	CATSREAGAGGAKNIQYF
TRBV10-3	14	CAITPGLYTDTQYF
TRBV15	14	CATSRPGTNYGYTF
TRBV29-1	14	CSTTSGGNTGELFF
TRBV7-9	15	CASSLARGQGVEQYF
TRBV7-3	15	CASSPSSDRAVGAFF
TRBV19	15	CASRRDRGFTGELFF
TRBV10-3	14	CAISESRANTEAFF
TRBV9	17	CASSASAGGGAQETQYF
TRBV4-3	18	CASSQDVIGRGLNQPQHF
TRBV10-3	15	CAISDLRGGTGTQYF
TRBV19	17	CASSPVERSWTGEPQHF
TRBV1	16	CTSSQERVAGDYSQYF
TRBV9	15	CASSLSGGPSYEQYF
TRBV5-1	14	CASSSNSGGNEQFF
TRBV27	14	CASAGRRGYSPLHF
TRBV7-9	15	CASSYQSLSTDTQYF
TRBV7-9	12	CASSPTSYEQYF
TRBV7-8	16	CASSLVQGVGNQPQHF
TRBV12-2	17	CASRLKLDILAKNIQYF
TRBV18	15	CASSPGLAQVNEQFF
TRBV5-4	15	CASSAPGQGHSPLHF
TRBV9	14	CASSVLDGGYEQYF
TRBV28	13	CASKVPGPQPQHF
TRBV28	16	CASSETSGRASYEQYF
TRBV5-1	17	CASSLGTGGSWTDTQYF